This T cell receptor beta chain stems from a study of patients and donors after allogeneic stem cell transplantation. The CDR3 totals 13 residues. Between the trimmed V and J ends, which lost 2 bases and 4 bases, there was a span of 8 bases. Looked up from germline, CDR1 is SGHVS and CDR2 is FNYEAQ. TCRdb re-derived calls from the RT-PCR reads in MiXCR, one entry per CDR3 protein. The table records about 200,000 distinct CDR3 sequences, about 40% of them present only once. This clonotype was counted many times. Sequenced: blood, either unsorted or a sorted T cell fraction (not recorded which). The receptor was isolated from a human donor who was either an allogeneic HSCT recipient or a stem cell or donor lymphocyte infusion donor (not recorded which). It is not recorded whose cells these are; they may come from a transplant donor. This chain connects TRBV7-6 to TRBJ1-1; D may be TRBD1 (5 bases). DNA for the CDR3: TGTGCCAGCAGCTTAAGGGGACCCACTGAAGCTTTCTTT. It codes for CASSLRGPTEAFF.